This TCR beta chain was recovered during a study of T cell changes during pregnancy in multiple sclerosis. The germline V gene has CDR1 LGHNA and CDR2 YNFKEQ. There are 13 residues in the CDR3. V was pared by 0 bases and J by 12 bases, with 1 base of the junction left unmatched. The data were produced by immunoSEQ multiplex PCR, yet TCRdb's version contains in-frame clones alone and is incomplete. The table lists tens of thousands of clones, about 92% of them singletons. The chain combines TRBV4-2 with TRBJ2-1; 11 bases are shared with TRBD2. The input for sequencing was CD4+ T cells from peripheral blood mononuclear cells, taken in the third trimester of pregnancy. This receptor was obtained from a female donor with multiple sclerosis, enrolled in a pregnancy study. CDR3 nucleotides: TGTGCCAGCAGCCAAGATCTAGCGGGAGGGCAGTTCTTC. Its protein product is CASSQDLAGGQFF.